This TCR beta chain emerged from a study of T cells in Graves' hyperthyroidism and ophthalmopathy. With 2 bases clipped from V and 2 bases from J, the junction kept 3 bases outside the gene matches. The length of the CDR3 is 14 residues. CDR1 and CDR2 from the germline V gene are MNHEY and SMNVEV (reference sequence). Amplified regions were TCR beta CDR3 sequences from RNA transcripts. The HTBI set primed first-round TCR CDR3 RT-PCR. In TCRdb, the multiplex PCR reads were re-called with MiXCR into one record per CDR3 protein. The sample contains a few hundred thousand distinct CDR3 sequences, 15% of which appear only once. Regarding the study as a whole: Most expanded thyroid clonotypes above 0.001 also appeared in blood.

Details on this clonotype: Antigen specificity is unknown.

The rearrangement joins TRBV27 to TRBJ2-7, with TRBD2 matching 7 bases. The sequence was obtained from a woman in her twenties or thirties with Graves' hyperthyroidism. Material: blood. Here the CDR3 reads CASSLGRAPYEQYF. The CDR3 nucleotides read TGTGCCAGCAGTTTAGGGAGGGCCCCCTACGAGCAGTACTTC.